One TCR beta chain is described in this entry. The antigen remains unidentified. A multiplex PCR was run with 60 Vbeta primers and 13 Jbeta primers. Sequencing was performed with immunoSEQ multiplex PCR; in TCRdb, only in-frame clones are kept and a portion is missing. The data hold about 120,000 clones, with roughly 83% observed a single time. This sample stems from a study of cytomegalovirus exposure and HLA in healthy donors. General study results and limits: In a later analysis, V- and J-gene trimming of beta chains associated with a DCLRE1C missense variant, replicated independently. The investigators catalogued some 150 TCR beta chains as cytomegalovirus-associated. A later analysis showed TCR association rates differing by HLA locus, peaking at DRB1 and lowest at HLA-C.

The sequenced material came from PBMCs. The source of this sequence is a man aged 25 to 45 in good health and CMV-seropositive.

CDR3 coding DNA: TGTGCCATCAGTCTAGGGACAACTCACTATGGTACTGAAGCTTTCTTT. Its protein product is CAISLGTTHYGTEAFF. The rearrangement joins TRBV10-3 to TRBJ1-1; D possibly corresponds to TRBD1 (6 bases). The germline gives CDR1 ENHRY, CDR2 SYGVKD. This CDR3 contains 16 residues. V was trimmed by 5 bases and J by 5 bases, leaving 21 bases between them.